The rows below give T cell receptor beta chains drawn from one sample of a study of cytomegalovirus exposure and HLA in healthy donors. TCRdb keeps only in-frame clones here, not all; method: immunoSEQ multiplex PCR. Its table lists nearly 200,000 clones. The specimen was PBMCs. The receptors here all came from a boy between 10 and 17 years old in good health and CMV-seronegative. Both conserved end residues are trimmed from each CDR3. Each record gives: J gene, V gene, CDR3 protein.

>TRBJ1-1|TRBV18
ASSPQGNTEAF
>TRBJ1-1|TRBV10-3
AIRPTGEATEAF
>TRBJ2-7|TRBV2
ASSEYRGTY
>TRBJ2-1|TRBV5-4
ASSDRAGSSYNEQF
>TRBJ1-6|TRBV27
ASSLGNRAPSSYNSPLH
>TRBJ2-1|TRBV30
AWSVGGTWF
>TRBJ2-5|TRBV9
ASSVGVIETQY
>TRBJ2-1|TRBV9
ASSVRAGVSYNEQF
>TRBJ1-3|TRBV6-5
ASSYSVEAGNTIY
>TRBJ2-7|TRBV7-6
ASSLGGGGNNEQY
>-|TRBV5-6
ASSLWVSPYEQY
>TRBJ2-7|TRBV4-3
ASSQETSYEQY
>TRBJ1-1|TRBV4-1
ASSHAGTGNTEAF
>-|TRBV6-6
ASRVFQRGPRDEQY
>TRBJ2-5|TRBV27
ASSSNRQETQY
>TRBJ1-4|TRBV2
ASRRGGANEKLF
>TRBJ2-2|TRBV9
ASSVARTGVVTGELF
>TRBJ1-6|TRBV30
AWSKGRAIGSPLH
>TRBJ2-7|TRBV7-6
ASSLVQLSYEQY
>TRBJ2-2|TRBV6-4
ASKGLAGNTGELF
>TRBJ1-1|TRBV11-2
ASSFSRATEAF
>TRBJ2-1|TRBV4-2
ASSQDGSGGGNEQF
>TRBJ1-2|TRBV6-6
ASRRQGDIYGYT
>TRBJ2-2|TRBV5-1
ASSLSVGTTGELF
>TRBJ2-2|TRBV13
ASSLTNSNTGELF
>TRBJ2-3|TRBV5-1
ASSLGLAGGKADTQY
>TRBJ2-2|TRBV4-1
ASSQGTTYTGELF
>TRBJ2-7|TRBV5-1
ASSKDSPSYEQY
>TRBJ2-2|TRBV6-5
ASSYYRGDYTGELF
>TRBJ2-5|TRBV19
ASRPETGIETQY
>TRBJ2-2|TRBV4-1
ASSQVDRGGTGELF
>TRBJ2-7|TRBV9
ASSVGDRGPYEQY
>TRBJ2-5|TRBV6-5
ASSYGRGGTQY